Following are 32 T cell receptor beta chains from one sample sequenced in a study of T cell responses to AZD1222 COVID-19 vaccine. Only in-frame clones appear in the TCRdb table, and some are missing; sequencing was by immunoSEQ multiplex PCR. The table shows around 100,000 clones, with around nine tenths occurring only once. Specimen: peripheral blood, collected on day 0 of AZD1222 vaccination. These receptors were collected from an adult in good health.

V is TRBV6-2 or TRBV6-3 and J is TRBJ1-2, with no clear D. CDR1 is MNHEY and CDR2 is SVGEGT in the germline V gene. The CDR3 runs 14 residues. V lost 5 bases to trimming and J lost 2 bases, with 12 bases between them. The CDR3 region is CASSQTISNYGYTF. The CDR3 bases are TGTGCCAGCAGTCAGACTATCTCCAACTATGGCTACACCTTC.

The chain uses TRBV7-6 and TRBJ2-1; D is possibly TRBD1 or TRBD2 (6 bases each). V lost 3 bases, J lost 4 bases, and 10 bases lay in between. CDR1 and CDR2 from the germline V gene are SGHVS and FNYEAQ. The CDR3 covers 14 residues. Written as DNA, the CDR3 is TGTGCCAGCAGCTTTGGGGGGCATTACAATGAGCAGTTCTTC. It specifies CASSFGGHYNEQFF.

A few counts support this clone. The chain carries TRBV18 and TRBJ1-2, with D tentatively TRBD1 (6 bases). The CDR3 contains 15 residues. The V end was cut by 2 bases, the J end by 1 base, with 11 bases between. Germline V gene lookup returns CDR1 KGHSH and CDR2 LQKENI. The CDR3 here is CASSPGTGLNYGYTF. The CDR3 DNA is TGTGCCAGCTCACCAGGAACAGGGCTTAACTATGGCTACACCTTC.

The chain uses TRBV3-1 (or the pseudogene TRBV3-2) and TRBJ1-3, with D uncertain. V lost 6 bases, J lost 0 bases, and 9 bases lay in between. The CDR3 spans 14 residues. Germline-derived CDR1 and CDR2 are LGHDT and YNNKEL (reference sequence). CDR3 DNA: TGTGCCAGCAGTCGGACCGACTCTGGAAACACCATATATTTT. This encodes CASSRTDSGNTIYF.

The chain carries TRBV7-8 and TRBJ1-5; the match to TRBD1 covers 9 bases. The CDR3 spans 16 residues. The germline V gene has CDR1 SGHVS and CDR2 FQNEAQ. V lost 0 bases, J lost 8 bases, and 8 bases stayed unmatched. CDR3 nucleotide sequence: TGTGCCAGCAGCTTAGCGGGACAGGGTTTCGGAGAGCCCCAGCATTTT. The encoded protein is CASSLAGQGFGEPQHF.

The rearrangement joins TRBV19 to TRBJ2-5, with TRBD2 matching over 7 bases. The germline V gene has CDR1 LNHDA and CDR2 SQIVND (reference sequence). J was trimmed by 0 bases and V by 5 bases; bases with no gene match: 3. The CDR3 is 14 amino acids. The CDR3 loop is CASSYGLDQETQYF. In DNA, the CDR3 is TGTGCCAGTAGTTACGGACTAGACCAAGAGACCCAGTACTTC.

The rearrangement joins TRBV19 to TRBJ2-2; 9 positions agree with TRBD2. The CDR3 is 17 residues long. Germline loops: CDR1 LNHDA, CDR2 SQIVND (reference sequence). V shed 9 bases and J 6 bases; nucleotides not matched to a gene: 17. Here the CDR3 DNA reads TGTGCCAGCGCCCTTTTAAGCGGGAGGCCCTTCGCCGGGGAGCTGTTTTTT. Residues: CASALLSGRPFAGELFF. Full variable domain (remainder filled in from reference TRBV19 and TRBJ2-2): DGGITQSPKYLFRKEGQNVTLSCEQNLNHDAMYWYRQDPGQGLRLIYYSQIVNDFQKGDIAEGYSVSREKKESFPLTVTSAQKNPTAFYLCASALLSGRPFAGELFFGEGSRLTVL.

V gene TRBV7-9 combines with J gene TRBJ2-5; 7 bases agree with TRBD1. In germline, CDR1 is SEHNR, CDR2 FQNEAQ (reference sequence). The CDR3 covers 15 residues. V dropped 3 bases and J dropped 2; count of bases not matched to a gene: 6. The CDR3 DNA sequence: TGTGCCAGCAGCTTGAGACAGGGATCACAAGAGACCCAGTACTTC. This encodes CASSLRQGSQETQYF.

The chain has TRBV4-1 and TRBJ2-1; D is possibly TRBD2 (6 bases). CDR3 length: 14 amino acids. Germline V lookup: CDR1 MGHRA, CDR2 YSYEKL. The ends were cut back, 1 base at V and 9 bases at J, with 13 bases in the middle. This chain's CDR3 is CASSQARLGLEQFF. CDR3 in DNA: TGCGCCAGCAGCCAAGCAAGACTAGGACTTGAGCAGTTCTTC.

This chain uses TRBV5-5 with TRBJ1-3; D perhaps matches TRBD1 (5 bases). CDR3 length: 15 residues. The germline V gene encodes CDR1 SGHKS and CDR2 YYEKEE (reference sequence). V lost 2 bases, J lost 1 base, and 10 bases lay in between. CDR3 DNA: TGTGCCAGCAGCTTTTGGGGCTCGTCTGGAAACACCATATATTTT. It encodes CASSFWGSSGNTIYF.

The rearrangement links TRBV6-5 to TRBJ1-2; D might be TRBD1 (5 bases). The germline gives CDR1 MNHEY, CDR2 SVGAGI. The CDR3 is made up of 16 amino acids. Trimming pared 3 bases from V and 4 bases from J, leaving 18 bases between. The CDR3, as DNA: TGTGCCAGCAGTTATTCGGGGGTAATCGGGCGCTATGGCTACACCTTC. Encoded protein: CASSYSGVIGRYGYTF.

The chain joins TRBV11-1 to TRBJ1-1; the D is unclear. Germline V CDR1 and CDR2: SGHAT, FQDESV (reference sequence). V was shortened by 6 bases and J by 3 bases, with 11 bases between the two germline ends. This CDR3 comprises 13 residues. CDR3 region: CASRFARDTEAFF. The DNA for the CDR3 is TGTGCCAGCAGGTTTGCGAGGGACACTGAAGCTTTCTTT.

The chain has TRBV5-1 and TRBJ1-2; D is ambiguous. V was shortened by 3 bases and J by 3 bases, with 9 bases between the two germline ends. The CDR3 spans 13 residues. In germline, CDR1 is SGHRS, CDR2 YFSETQ. The CDR3 reads CASSSEGYYGYTF. The CDR3 nucleotides read TGCGCCAGCAGCTCCGAAGGCTACTATGGCTACACCTTC.

This rearrangement joins TRBV7-9 to TRBJ1-1; tentatively, D is TRBD1 (5 bases). In germline, CDR1 is SEHNR, CDR2 FQNEAQ (reference sequence). This CDR3 region has 12 residues. The V gene lost 2 bases and the J gene lost 6 bases, with 7 bases spanning the gap. CDR3 in amino acids: CASSLPGAEAFF. CDR3 coding DNA: TGTGCCAGCAGCTTACCGGGGGCTGAAGCTTTCTTT.

The V call is TRBV11-3, the J call TRBJ1-2, with D tentatively TRBD1 (5 bases). Trimming stripped 2 bases from V and 6 bases from J, with 16 bases between. The CDR3 is 15 residues long. Germline V gives CDR1 SGHNT, CDR2 YENEEA. The CDR3 DNA reads TGTGCCAGCAGCTTATTTCCCGACAGTACTCATGGCTACACCTTC. This encodes CASSLFPDSTHGYTF. Supplemented by reference TRBV11-3 and TRBJ1-2, the full variable domain reads EAGVVQSPRYKIIEKKQPVAFWCNPISGHNTLYWYLQNLGQGPELLIRYENEEAVDDSQLPKDRFSAERLKGVDSTLKIQPAELGDSAVYLCASSLFPDSTHGYTFGSGTRLTVV.

This sequence joins TRBV5-1 and TRBJ1-4; D unclear. Per the germline V gene, CDR1 is SGHRS and CDR2 is YFSETQ. This CDR3 spans 16 amino acids. With 0 bases removed from V and 0 bases from J, the gap between germline ends came to 9 bases. The CDR3: CASSLGAVATNEKLFF. Here the CDR3 DNA reads TGCGCCAGCAGCTTGGGGGCGGTCGCAACTAATGAAAAACTGTTTTTT.

This chain connects TRBV6-2 or TRBV6-3 to TRBJ1-2; maybe TRBD1 (5 bases). The V and J ends lost 2 bases and 2 bases respectively, with 18 bases between them. Germline V gene data show CDR1 as MNHEY and CDR2 as SVGEGT. The CDR3 extends over 17 amino acids. CDR3 coding DNA: TGTGCCAGCAGTTACCAAGCATATCGAGGGACCAACTATGGCTACACCTTC. Protein: CASSYQAYRGTNYGYTF.

The chain is built from TRBV15 and TRBJ1-2; a possible D gene is TRBD1 (5 bases). Trimming took off 0 bases at V and 0 bases at J, with 8 bases between the two ends. Per germline, CDR1 LNHNV and CDR2 YYDKDF (reference sequence). There are 15 residues in the CDR3. The CDR3 region is CATSREGRANYGYTF. CDR3 DNA: TGTGCCACCAGCAGAGAGGGGCGGGCTAACTATGGCTACACCTTC.

This clone has a handful of counts. This sequence joins TRBV7-2 and TRBJ1-2; tentatively, D is TRBD1 (6 bases). The V end was cut by 0 bases, the J end by 9 bases, with 14 bases between. The CDR3 is 14 residues long. Germline CDR1 and CDR2: SGHTA and FQGNSA. The CDR3 region has the DNA TGTGCCAGCAGCTTAGCGAGTCAGGGGAGAAGCTACACCTTC. Its translation: CASSLASQGRSYTF.

The genes are TRBV7-2 and TRBJ1-4; D is undetermined. The V gene lost 6 bases and the J gene lost 4 bases, with 9 bases spanning the gap. Germline V gene lookup returns CDR1 SGHTA and CDR2 FQGNSA. The CDR3 has 13 amino acids. CDR3 coding DNA: TGTGCCAGCAGTGGGCAGCGTAATGAAAAACTGTTTTTT. Translating gives CASSGQRNEKLFF.

The genes are TRBV19 and TRBJ1-1; a possible D gene is TRBD1 (5 bases). This CDR3 spans 13 amino acids. The V end was cut by 3 bases, the J end by 3 bases, with 8 bases between. Germline CDR1 reads LNHDA; CDR2 reads SQIVND (reference sequence). This CDR3 is CASSIRADTEAFF. The CDR3 DNA sequence: TGTGCCAGTAGTATCAGGGCGGACACTGAAGCTTTCTTT.

This chain joins TRBV6-5 and TRBJ1-1; D may be TRBD1 (6 bases). In germline, CDR1 is MNHEY, CDR2 SVGAGI. This CDR3 is built from 14 residues. Trimming removed 0 bases at V and 6 bases at J, with 11 bases between. The CDR3 reads CASSYSSGESEAFF. CDR3 DNA sequence: TGTGCCAGCAGTTACTCATCAGGGGAATCTGAAGCTTTCTTT.

This clone was seen a few times. The chain has TRBV7-2 and TRBJ2-7; 13 bases line up with TRBD2. With V trimmed by 1 base and J by 1 base, 4 bases remained unmatched. The germline CDR1 and CDR2 sequences are SGHTA and FQGNSA. This CDR3 has 17 amino acids. CDR3 sequence: CASSLGLAGGQSYEQYF. DNA for the CDR3: TGTGCCAGCAGCTTAGGACTAGCGGGAGGCCAGTCCTACGAGCAGTACTTC.

The rearrangement uses TRBV6-1 and TRBJ1-1; 8 bases fit TRBD1. The CDR3 extends over 18 amino acids. V was clipped by 4 bases and J by 6 bases; unmatched bases: 19. The germline V gene encodes CDR1 MNHNS and CDR2 SASEGT. The CDR3 nucleotides are TGTGCCAGCAGTGCCATTTACGCAGGGGGCCTGTCGCACGCTGAAGCTTTCTTT. It yields the protein CASSAIYAGGLSHAEAFF.

The chain has TRBV27 and TRBJ2-6, with D possibly being TRBD2 (6 bases). The CDR3 spans 13 residues. Per germline, CDR1 MNHEY and CDR2 SMNVEV (reference sequence). V was clipped by 9 bases and J by 1 base, with 7 bases between them. The CDR3 spells CASRGSGANVLTF. The CDR3 nucleotides read TGTGCCAGTCGGGGGTCTGGGGCCAACGTCCTGACTTTC. The full variable domain, in which reference TRBV27 and TRBJ2-6 provide the parts outside the CDR3, is EAQVTQNPRYLITVTGKKLTVTCSQNMNHEYMSWYRQDPGLGLRQIYYSMNVEVTDKGDVPEGYKVSRKEKRNFPLILESPSPNQTSLYFCASRGSGANVLTFGAGSRLTVL.

The genes are TRBV18 and TRBJ2-7, with D perhaps matching TRBD1 (7 bases). CDR3 length: 14 residues. Between the trimmed V and J ends, which lost 5 bases and 5 bases, there was a span of 16 bases. CDR1 is KGHSH, CDR2 LQKENI, per germline. CDR3: CASSLSAGGNEQYF. For the CDR3, the DNA is TGTGCCAGCTCATTAAGCGCAGGGGGGAACGAGCAGTACTTC.

The rearrangement links TRBV2 to TRBJ2-5, with TRBD2 matching over 10 bases. CDR1 SNHLY and CDR2 FYNNEI come from the germline V gene. This CDR3 region has 16 residues. Trimming removed 2 bases from V and 4 bases from J; junction bases left unmatched: 7. The chain's CDR3 is CASSEQLAGDTETQYF. CDR3 bases: TGTGCCAGCAGTGAACAGCTAGCGGGAGACACAGAGACCCAGTACTTC.

The chain links TRBV10-3 to TRBJ1-6; D not resolved. The CDR3 is 13 amino acids. Germline-derived CDR1 and CDR2 are ENHRY and SYGVKD. Trimming shortened V by 10 bases and J by 6 bases, and 13 bases separated the two germline ends. The CDR3 sequence is CASARALNSPLHF. CDR3 bases: TGTGCCAGCGCACGGGCCCTTAATTCACCCCTCCACTTT.

The chain recombines TRBV10-3 with TRBJ2-1; 9 bases align to TRBD1. The CDR3 consists of 16 residues. The V and J ends lost 4 bases and 8 bases, in that order; junction bases with no gene match: 12. Per the germline V gene, CDR1 is ENHRY and CDR2 is SYGVKD. This CDR3 is CAISGKGQGSEDEQFF. CDR3 in DNA: TGTGCCATCAGTGGGAAGGGACAGGGAAGTGAAGATGAGCAGTTCTTC.

This chain links TRBV7-9 with TRBJ2-2; a possible D gene is TRBD2 (6 bases). The V gene lost 4 bases and the J gene lost 4 bases, with 7 bases spanning the gap. The CDR3 spans 13 residues. Germline lookup yields CDR1 SEHNR and CDR2 FQNEAQ (reference sequence). The CDR3 reads CASSSRGTGELFF. CDR3 coding DNA: TGTGCCAGCAGCTCGCGGGGCACCGGGGAGCTGTTTTTT.

The chain uses TRBV6-1 and TRBJ1-2; weak D call: TRBD1 (6 bases). Germline V gene sequence: CDR1 MNHNS, CDR2 SASEGT. This CDR3 spans 17 amino acids. With 4 bases removed from V and 6 bases from J, the gap between germline ends came to 24 bases. The DNA for the CDR3 is TGTGCCAGCAGTGCCGAAATCTTGAGGAGGGGGGGGAATGGCTACACCTTC. As protein: CASSAEILRRGGNGYTF.

The chain has TRBV9 and TRBJ2-2, with D tentatively TRBD2 (6 bases). V was cut by 3 bases and J by 7 bases, with 16 bases left in between. Germline lookup yields CDR1 SGDLS and CDR2 YYNGEE. The CDR3 is 15 residues long. The CDR3 sequence is CASSAGSTPSGELFF. CDR3 in DNA: TGTGCCAGCAGCGCCGGGAGCACCCCTAGCGGGGAGCTGTTTTTT.